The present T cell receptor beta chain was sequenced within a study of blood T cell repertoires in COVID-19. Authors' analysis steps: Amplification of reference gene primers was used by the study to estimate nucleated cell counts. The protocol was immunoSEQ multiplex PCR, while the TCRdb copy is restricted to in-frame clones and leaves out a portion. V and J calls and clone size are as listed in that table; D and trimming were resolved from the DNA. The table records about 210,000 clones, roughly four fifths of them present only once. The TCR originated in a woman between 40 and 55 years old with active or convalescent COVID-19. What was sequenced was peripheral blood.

Here the CDR3 reads CASSLPSGGDQTGELFF. In nucleotides, the CDR3 is TGTGCCAGCAGTTTACCCAGCGGGGGTGATCAAACCGGGGAGCTGTTTTTT. This chain uses TRBV28 with TRBJ2-2; 8 bases map to TRBD2. Germline lookup yields CDR1 MDHEN and CDR2 SYDVKM. Trimming took 2 bases from V and 5 from J; bases not matched to a gene: 10. The CDR3 spans 17 residues.